This entry lists 19 T cell receptor beta chains sequenced from one sample in a study of cytomegalovirus exposure and HLA in healthy donors. PCR amplification relied on 60 Vbeta primers (plus 13 Jbeta primers). Libraries were prepared by immunoSEQ multiplex PCR; TCRdb keeps only in-frame clonotypes and omits some of them. The table shows 100,000 or so clones, with 55% to 65% occurring only once. Sequenced material: PBMCs. The receptor set was obtained from a man younger than 40 in good health and CMV-seropositive.

The V gene is TRBV11-2, the J gene TRBJ1-4; D may be TRBD1 (5 bases). CDR1 is SGHAT, CDR2 FQNNGV, per germline. There are 14 residues in the CDR3. With 5 bases removed from V and 8 bases from J, the gap between germline ends came to 15 bases. The CDR3 DNA sequence: TGTGCCAGCAGCCGACTCCAGGGAGGGGAAAAACTGTTTTTT. This sequence encodes CASSRLQGGEKLFF.

The chain links TRBV4-2 to TRBJ2-5; a possible D gene is TRBD1 (5 bases). The J call may be mistaken, given a closer DNA end match to TRBJ2-7. The CDR3 has 15 residues. Germline CDR1 reads LGHNA; CDR2 reads YNFKEQ. CDR3 DNA: TGTGCCAGCAGCCAAGACCAAGGGGCCCGGAACGAGCAGTACTTC. It translates to CASSQDQGARNEQYF.

The chain is built from TRBV15 and TRBJ1-1; D gene ambiguous. Germline CDR1 and CDR2: LNHNV and YYDKDF (reference sequence). The CDR3 extends over 13 amino acids. Trimming took off 8 bases at V and 3 bases at J, with 13 bases between the two ends. For the CDR3, the DNA is TGTGCCACCTCTATCCCCGGGTACACTGAAGCTTTCTTT. It encodes CATSIPGYTEAFF.

The chain is built from TRBV6-1 and TRBJ1-5; D not resolved. Trimming took off 4 bases at V and 9 bases at J, with 16 bases between the two ends. The CDR3 length is 14 residues. Germline V lookup: CDR1 MNHNS, CDR2 SASEGT. CDR3 loop: CASSGREALGPQHF. The CDR3 region has the DNA TGTGCCAGCAGTGGGCGTGAGGCTCTGGGGCCCCAGCATTTT.

V gene TRBV10-3 combines with J gene TRBJ2-1; a weak D match, TRBD2 (6 bases). Trimming stripped 4 bases from V and 9 bases from J, with 16 bases between. The CDR3 is 14 residues long. CDR1 and CDR2 (germline): ENHRY, SYGVKD. CDR3 region: CAISGLAGRGEQFF. In nucleotides, the CDR3 is TGTGCCATCAGTGGATTGGCAGGGCGGGGTGAGCAGTTCTTC.

The V call is TRBV2, the J call TRBJ1-5; D may be TRBD1 (6 bases). The CDR3 contains 15 residues. V lost 7 bases to trimming and J lost 3 bases, with 16 bases between them. The germline gives CDR1 SNHLY, CDR2 FYNNEI. The CDR3 DNA is TGTGCCAGCACTAAGGAGACAGGCGTCAATCAGCCCCAGCATTTT. The encoded protein is CASTKETGVNQPQHF.

A few counts support this clone. The V call is TRBV11-3, the J call TRBJ2-3, with D tentatively TRBD2 (7 bases). CDR1 is SGHNT, CDR2 YENEEA, per germline. V shed 3 bases and J shed 2 bases, with 9 bases lying between them. The CDR3 spans 14 residues. CDR3 sequence: CASSFRGATDTQYF. Written as DNA, the CDR3 is TGTGCCAGCAGCTTTCGGGGGGCCACAGATACGCAGTATTTT.

V is TRBV5-6 and J is TRBJ2-1, with D perhaps matching TRBD1 (6 bases). The CDR3 is made up of 14 amino acids. Trimming took off 1 base at V and 9 bases at J, with 14 bases between the two ends. Germline loops: CDR1 SGHDT, CDR2 YYEEEE. The CDR3 region has the DNA TGTGCCAGCAGCTTGAGAGGAGACAGGAGTGAGCAGTTCTTC. This encodes CASSLRGDRSEQFF.

V usage is TRBV29-1 and J usage is TRBJ1-1; D not certain. The V and J ends lost 3 bases and 4 bases respectively, with 15 bases between them. CDR3 length: 14 amino acids. Germline V gene sequence: CDR1 SQVTM, CDR2 ANQGSEA. CDR3 loop: CSVDPVGQPTEAFF. CDR3 sequence (DNA): TGCAGCGTTGACCCCGTGGGCCAGCCCACTGAAGCTTTCTTT.

This clone was recorded a few times. The V gene is TRBV7-2, the J gene TRBJ2-3, with 7 bases identical to TRBD2. This CDR3 region has 16 residues. Germline V gene lookup returns CDR1 SGHTA and CDR2 FQGNSA. Losses at the gene ends were 1 base for V and 0 bases for J; bases not matched to a gene: 4. The CDR3 reads CASSLGKRGSTDTQYF. In DNA, the CDR3 is TGTGCCAGCAGCTTAGGAAAGCGGGGAAGCACAGATACGCAGTATTTT.

The chain uses TRBV5-6 and TRBJ2-5; tentative D call: TRBD1 (6 bases). Germline V gene sequence: CDR1 SGHDT, CDR2 YYEEEE. The ends were cut back, 5 bases at V and 4 bases at J, with 9 bases in the middle. CDR3 length: 12 residues. CDR3 in amino acids: CASRVGAETQYF. As DNA, the CDR3 is TGTGCCAGCAGGGTGGGGGCAGAGACCCAGTACTTC.

The chain is built from TRBV6-1 and TRBJ2-7, with 8 bases aligning to TRBD2. Germline trimming cut 2 bases from V and 2 bases from J; bases unmatched to any gene: 8. The CDR3 covers 16 residues. Germline CDR1 is MNHNS and CDR2 is SASEGT. The CDR3 DNA follows: TGTGCCAGCAGTGAAAAGGACGGGGGGGCCCCCTACGAGCAGTACTTC. Its protein is CASSEKDGGAPYEQYF.

This clone was found a few times. V and J are TRBV2 and TRBJ2-1; possibly TRBD1 for D (5 bases). V gave up 5 bases and J gave up 0 bases, with 11 bases separating them. CDR3 size: 15 residues. CDR1 and CDR2 from the germline V gene are SNHLY and FYNNEI. The CDR3 DNA sequence: TGTGCCAGCAGTTTGACAGAAAGCTCCTACAATGAGCAGTTCTTC. It yields the protein CASSLTESSYNEQFF.

The chain combines TRBV11-2 with TRBJ1-2; D gene uncertain. Germline CDR1 SGHAT, CDR2 FQNNGV. V shed 1 base and J shed 8 bases, with 5 bases lying between them. The CDR3 is 11 residues long. DNA of the CDR3: TGTGCCAGCAGCTTAGCATCAGGCTACACCTTC. It codes for CASSLASGYTF.

DNA for the CDR3: TGTGCCATTCAGACAGGGGTAAACACTGAAGCTTTCTTT. Translated: CAIQTGVNTEAFF. The chain recombines TRBV10-3 with TRBJ1-1; TRBD1 matches 8 bases. V was clipped by 9 bases and J by 2 bases; unmatched bases: 5. The CDR3 covers 13 residues. Germline V gene lookup returns CDR1 ENHRY and CDR2 SYGVKD.

This clone came up once. The chain carries TRBV11-3 and TRBJ1-6, with 8 bases matching TRBD1. Germline CDR1 is SGHNT and CDR2 is YENEEA. The ends lost 5 bases at V and 6 bases at J; junction bases unmatched: 3. CDR3 length: 14 residues. The CDR3 loop reads CASSLQGGNSPLHF. CDR3 in DNA: TGTGCCAGCAGCCTACAGGGGGGTAATTCACCCCTCCACTTT.

This clone was observed a handful of times. This sequence joins TRBV23-1 and TRBJ1-1, with a weak D call TRBD1 (6 bases). TRBV23-1 has ORF status, its function being uncertain. The CDR3 runs 14 residues. V shed 6 bases and J shed 0 bases, with 11 bases lying between them. The CDR3 is CASSATGLNTEAFF. The CDR3 region has the DNA TGCGCCAGCAGCGCGACAGGCCTGAACACTGAAGCTTTCTTT.

This chain uses TRBV4-1 with TRBJ2-7; 13 bases map to TRBD2. V lost 1 base and J lost 3; bases outside the gene matches: 0. The germline V gene encodes CDR1 MGHRA and CDR2 YSYEKL. The CDR3 totals 15 residues. The CDR3: CASSQGLAGGYEQYF. The DNA for the CDR3 is TGCGCCAGCAGCCAAGGACTAGCGGGGGGCTACGAGCAGTACTTC.

This sequence joins TRBV19 and TRBJ1-5, with TRBD1 as a possible D gene (6 bases). The CDR3 loop spans 15 amino acids. Trimming removed 4 bases at V and 1 base at J, with 11 bases between. Germline loops: CDR1 LNHDA, CDR2 SQIVND (reference sequence). The CDR3, as DNA: TGTGCCAGTAGTACCAGGGGTCAAAGCAATCAGCCCCAGCATTTT. Protein: CASSTRGQSNQPQHF.